This T cell receptor (beta chain) was obtained from a study of PD-1 blockade in mismatch repair-deficient tumors. Study-wide context: Enrolled about 2013-2016, patients had progressing, pretreated mismatch repair-deficient cancers of 11 to 13 types. Points from the study as a whole: Tumor-resident clones, often absent from pretreatment blood, expanded after pembrolizumab and then contracted.

Mismatch repair deficiency was confirmed in all patients, by PCR or immunohistochemistry. The TCR-sequenced patients were a few responders to pembrolizumab. As regards this clone: Its specificity is not known.

In germline, CDR1 is MNHNS, CDR2 SASEGT. The CDR3 length is 14 residues. V dropped 9 bases and J dropped 3 bases, with 18 bases sitting between them. Produced via immunoSEQ multiplex PCR; TCRdb's table is partial and in-frame only. The sample has some 120,000 clones; 85% to 90% are singletons. The V gene is TRBV6-1, the J gene TRBJ2-7; D may correspond to TRBD1 or TRBD2 (6 bases each). The sample here was peripheral blood, taken 44 weeks after starting pembrolizumab. This TCR derives from an adult with mismatch repair-deficient cancer. Here the CDR3 DNA reads TGTGCCAGTACCATAGGGGGGACCAACTACGAGCAGTACTTC. It yields the protein CASTIGGTNYEQYF.